This is a list of T cell receptor beta chains from one sample in a study of blood T cells in healthy people across ages. TCRdb analysed the 5' RACE reads with MiXCR anew, one entry per CDR3 protein. The sample carries some 1,800,000 distinct CDR3 sequences, about 39% recorded once. Sequencing was carried out using blood. The receptors originated from a human donor in good health. Each CDR3 is given with its conserved first and last residue. D genes are given only for firm matches. Not all rows give a size; the values are once, few, many and, for expanded clones, a class.

>-|TRBJ2-7|TRBV29-1|-
CSVEGRVGDEQYF
TGCAGCGTTGAAGGCAGGGTGGGCGACGAGCAGTACTTC
>TRBD1|TRBJ2-7|TRBV7-3|-
CASSTGQGRAYEQYF
TGTGCCAGCAGCACCGGACAGGGGAGGGCCTACGAGCAGTACTTC
>-|TRBJ2-4|TRBV28|-
CASSQTGINEQYF
TGTGCCAGCAGCCAAACAGGGATCAATGAGCAGTACTTC
>TRBD2|TRBJ2-3|TRBV20-1|-
CSAASGGSSQYF
TGCAGTGCTGCTAGCGGGGGGTCGTCGCAGTATTTT
>-|TRBJ2-6|TRBV6-5|few
CATSPGANVLTF
TGTGCCACCTCACCGGGGGCCAACGTCCTGACTTTC
>-|TRBJ1-4|TRBV15|-
CATSRARATNEKLFF
TGTGCCACCAGCAGAGCGCGTGCAACTAATGAAAAACTGTTTTTT
>TRBD2|TRBJ2-3|TRBV7-9|few
CASSWRAGGADTQYF
TGTGCCAGCAGCTGGAGAGCGGGGGGTGCAGATACGCAGTATTTT
>-|TRBJ1-1|TRBV5-5|-
CASSLGGYGTEAFF
TGTGCCAGCAGCTTGGGGGGCTACGGCACTGAAGCTTTCTTT
>TRBD1|TRBJ2-1|TRBV15|few
CATSRDIGPGGSEQFF
TGTGCCACCAGCAGAGATATTGGCCCAGGGGGCAGTGAGCAGTTCTTC
>-|TRBJ2-1|TRBV11-1|few
CASSTTRETSYNEQFF
TGTGCCAGCAGTACCACCAGAGAAACCTCCTACAATGAGCAGTTCTTC
>-|TRBJ1-2|TRBV4-1|-
CASSQRPRDGYTF
TGCGCCAGCAGCCAGCGCCCACGGGATGGCTACACCTTC
>-|TRBJ2-1|TRBV9|few
CASSPNQVPGEQFF
TGTGCCAGCAGCCCAAATCAGGTTCCCGGGGAGCAGTTCTTC
>-|TRBJ2-3|TRBV7-2|few
CASSSRTVTDTQYF
TGTGCCAGCAGCTCGAGGACTGTAACAGATACGCAGTATTTT
>-|TRBJ2-1|TRBV15|-
CATSRAGQLLYNEQFF
TGTGCCACCAGCAGAGCCGGACAGCTCCTCTACAATGAGCAGTTCTTC
>-|TRBJ1-2|TRBV27|-
CASSLFGVSGYTF
TGTGCCAGCAGTTTATTTGGGGTTTCCGGCTACACCTTC
>TRBD2|TRBJ2-7|TRBV20-1|few
CSAMASGGGHIEQYF
TGCAGTGCTATGGCCAGCGGGGGCGGCCATATCGAGCAGTACTTC
>TRBD1|TRBJ2-4|TRBV12-3/TRBV12-4|-
CASSPRQGASRTQYF
TGTGCCAGCAGTCCTCGACAGGGGGCCTCTCGAACCCAGTACTTC
>TRBD2|TRBJ2-1|TRBV12-3/TRBV12-4|few
CASSLEWEGTSYEQFF
TGTGCCAGCAGTTTAGAATGGGAGGGTACCTCCTACGAGCAGTTCTTC
>-|TRBJ2-7|TRBV29-1|-
CSLSPHILGALDEQYF
TGCAGCTTATCCCCCCACATATTGGGGGCTTTGGACGAGCAGTACTTC
>-|TRBJ1-2|TRBV4-1|many
CASSLGQINYGYTF
TGTGCCAGCAGCTTAGGACAGATTAACTATGGCTACACCTTC
>TRBD1|TRBJ1-2|TRBV20-1|few
CSAVGTGGSYGYTF
TGCAGTGCTGTTGGGACAGGGGGAAGCTATGGCTACACCTTC
>-|TRBJ2-5|TRBV9|few
CASSPRGGGDQETQYF
TGTGCCAGCAGCCCCAGGGGGGGCGGAGACCAAGAGACCCAGTACTTC
>-|TRBJ2-3|TRBV27|-
CASSGSLTDTQYF
TGTGCCAGCAGTGGGAGTTTAACAGATACGCAGTATTTT
>-|TRBJ2-5|TRBV7-2|-
CASSHLLARETQYF
TGTGCCAGCAGCCACCTCCTGGCAAGGGAGACCCAGTACTTC
>-|TRBJ2-5|TRBV4-1|many
CASSQVRETQYF
TGTGCCAGCAGCCAAGTGCGCGAGACCCAGTACTTC
>TRBD1|TRBJ1-5|TRBV15|-
CATSSRGQGDNQPQHF
TGTGCCACCAGCAGCCGGGGACAGGGGGACAATCAGCCCCAGCATTTT
>-|TRBJ1-2|TRBV20-1|-
CSAEERGAYGYTF
TGCAGTGCCGAGGAAAGGGGGGCCTATGGCTACACCTTC
>TRBD1|TRBJ1-1|TRBV12-3/TRBV12-4|-
CASSFLKGQPLGAFF
TGTGCCAGCAGTTTTTTAAAGGGACAGCCCCTGGGGGCTTTCTTT
>-|TRBJ2-1|TRBV29-1|few
CSVAFDIYNEQFF
TGCAGCGTTGCATTCGACATTTACAATGAGCAGTTCTTC
>-|TRBJ2-7|TRBV5-5|many
CASSEMANILIRGEQYF
TGTGCCAGCAGCGAAATGGCGAATATCTTAATTCGGGGCGAGCAGTACTTC
>-|TRBJ2-5|TRBV4-1|-
CASSPRPGRGETQYF
TGCGCCAGCAGTCCAAGACCGGGACGAGGGGAGACCCAGTACTTC
>-|TRBJ1-4|TRBV12-3/TRBV12-4|many
CASSLSEKLFF
TGTGCCAGCAGCTTAAGTGAAAAACTGTTTTTT
>-|TRBJ2-1|TRBV5-1|-
CASSLMQRGNEQFF
TGCGCCAGCAGCTTGATGCAGAGGGGAAATGAGCAGTTCTTC
>-|TRBJ1-1|TRBV5-5|few
CASSLESGAWKDTEAFF
TGTGCCAGCAGCTTGGAATCTGGCGCTTGGAAGGACACTGAAGCTTTCTTT
>-|TRBJ1-2|TRBV3-1|many
CASSPGLNYGYTF
TGCGCCAGCAGCCCGGGACTTAACTATGGCTACACCTTC
>TRBD1|TRBJ2-7|TRBV5-6|few
CASSFPRRDRGYEQYF
TGTGCCAGCAGCTTTCCCCGCCGGGACAGGGGCTACGAGCAGTACTTC
>TRBD1|TRBJ2-4|TRBV10-3|-
CAMDRFIYGQYF
TGTGCCATGGACAGGTTCATCTACGGGCAGTACTTC
>-|TRBJ2-5|TRBV2|few
CASTILGSETQYF
TGTGCCAGCACTATTTTGGGATCAGAGACCCAGTACTTC
>-|TRBJ2-3|TRBV9|-
CASSVGSLGPPPDAQYF
TGTGCCAGCAGCGTAGGGTCCTTGGGCCCTCCGCCAGATGCGCAGTATTTT
>-|TRBJ1-1|TRBV7-9|-
CASSPAVRKNTEAFF
TGTGCCAGCAGCCCTGCCGTCAGGAAGAACACTGAAGCTTTCTTT
>TRBD1|TRBJ1-5|TRBV7-2|many
CASSSDRDQPQHF
TGTGCCAGCAGTTCGGACAGGGACCAGCCCCAGCATTTT
>-|TRBJ2-3|TRBV10-3|-
CAISEFAGMEDTQYF
TGTGCCATCAGTGAGTTTGCGGGGATGGAGGATACGCAGTATTTT
>-|TRBJ2-5|TRBV7-2|many
CASSPGGAQETQYF
TGTGCCAGCAGCCCAGGGGGGGCCCAAGAGACCCAGTACTTC
>-|TRBJ1-6|TRBV6-2/TRBV6-3|-
CASSLQGVVGNSPLHF
TGTGCCAGCAGTCTCCAGGGAGTAGTCGGTAATTCACCCCTCCACTTT
>-|TRBJ2-5|TRBV5-1|few
CASSLLTGGVGSSETQYF
TGCGCCAGCAGCTTACTGACAGGCGGGGTGGGGTCAAGCGAGACCCAGTACTTC
>-|TRBJ2-2|TRBV2|-
CASREGDTGELFF
TGTGCCAGCAGAGAGGGTGACACCGGGGAGCTGTTTTTT